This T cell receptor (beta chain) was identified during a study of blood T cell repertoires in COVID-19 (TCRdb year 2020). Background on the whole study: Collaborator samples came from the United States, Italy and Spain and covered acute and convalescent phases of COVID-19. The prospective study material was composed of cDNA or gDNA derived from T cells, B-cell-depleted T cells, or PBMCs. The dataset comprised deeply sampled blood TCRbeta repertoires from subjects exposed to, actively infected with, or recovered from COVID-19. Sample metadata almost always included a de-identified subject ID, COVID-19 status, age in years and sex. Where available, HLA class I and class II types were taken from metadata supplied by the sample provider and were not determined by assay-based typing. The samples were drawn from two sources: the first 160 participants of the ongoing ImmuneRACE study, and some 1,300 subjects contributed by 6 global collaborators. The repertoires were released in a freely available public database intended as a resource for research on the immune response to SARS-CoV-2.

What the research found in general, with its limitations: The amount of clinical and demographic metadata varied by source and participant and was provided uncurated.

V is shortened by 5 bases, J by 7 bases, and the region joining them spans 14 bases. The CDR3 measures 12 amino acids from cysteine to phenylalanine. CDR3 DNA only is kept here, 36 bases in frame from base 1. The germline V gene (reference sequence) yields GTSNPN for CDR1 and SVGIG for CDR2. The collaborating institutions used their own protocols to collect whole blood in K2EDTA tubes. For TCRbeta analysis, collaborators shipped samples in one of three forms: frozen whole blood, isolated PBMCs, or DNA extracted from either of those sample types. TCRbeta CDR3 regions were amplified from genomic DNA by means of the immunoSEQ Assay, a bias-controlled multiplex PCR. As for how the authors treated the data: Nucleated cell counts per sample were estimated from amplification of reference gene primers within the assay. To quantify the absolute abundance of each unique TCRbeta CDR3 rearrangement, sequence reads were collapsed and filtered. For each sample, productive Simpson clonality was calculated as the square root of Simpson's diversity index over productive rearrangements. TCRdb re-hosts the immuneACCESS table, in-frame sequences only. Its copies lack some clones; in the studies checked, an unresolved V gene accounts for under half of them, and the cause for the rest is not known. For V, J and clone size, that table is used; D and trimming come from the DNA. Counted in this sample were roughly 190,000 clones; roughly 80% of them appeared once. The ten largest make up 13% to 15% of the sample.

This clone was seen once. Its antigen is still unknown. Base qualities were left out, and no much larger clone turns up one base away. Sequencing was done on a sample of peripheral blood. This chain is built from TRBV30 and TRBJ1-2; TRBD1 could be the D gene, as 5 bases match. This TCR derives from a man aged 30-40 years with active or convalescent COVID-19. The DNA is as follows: TGTGCCTGGGAGCAGGGATCGGGTGGCTACACCTTC. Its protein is CAWEQGSGGYTF.